This entry concerns a single TCR beta chain. Its antigen is undetermined. The data derive from a study of cytomegalovirus exposure and HLA in healthy donors. PCR was performed using 60 Vbeta and 13 Jbeta primers. Sequenced by immunoSEQ multiplex PCR; TCRdb stores in-frame clones only, minus some. The repertoire has approximately 150,000 clones, roughly 76% of them found once; the top ten carry approximately 13%. Notes on the study in general: A later look showed TCR association rates differing by HLA locus, highest for DRB1 and lowest for HLA-C.

This CDR3 is built from 16 residues. Per germline, CDR1 ENHRY and CDR2 SYGVKD. V was clipped by 5 bases and J by 3 bases; unmatched bases: 7. The clonotype originates from a woman in her forties or fifties in good health and CMV-seronegative. Sequencing was carried out using PBMCs. The V gene is TRBV10-3, the J gene TRBJ2-7, with 13 positions matching TRBD2. As DNA, the CDR3 is TGTGCCATCAGTTTGACTAGCGGGGGGACCAGCTACGAGCAGTACTTC. Its translation is CAISLTSGGTSYEQYF.